The clone carrying this TCR beta chain was picked up many times. The germline V gene has CDR1 MGHDK and CDR2 SYGVNS. V lost 1 base, J lost 4 bases, and 13 bases lay in between. The CDR3 runs 15 residues. The entry originates in a study of Graves' ophthalmopathy and Graves' hyperthyroidism. RNA transcripts provided the template for amplifying TCR beta CDR3 regions. A first-round RT-PCR used HTBI primers, followed by a second-round multiplex PCR. Using its own MiXCR run on the multiplex PCR reads, TCRdb lists one record per CDR3 protein. The table records about 740,000 distinct CDR3 sequences, 35% to 50% of them present only once.

The chain carries TRBV25-1 and TRBJ2-5, with D possibly matching TRBD1 (6 bases). The sequencing sample was made of peripheral blood. The clonotype was recovered from an adult man with Graves' ophthalmopathy. The CDR3 protein is CASSEFEAGVETQYF. In nucleotides, the CDR3 is TGTGCCAGCAGTGAATTTGAGGCAGGGGTAGAGACCCAGTACTTC.